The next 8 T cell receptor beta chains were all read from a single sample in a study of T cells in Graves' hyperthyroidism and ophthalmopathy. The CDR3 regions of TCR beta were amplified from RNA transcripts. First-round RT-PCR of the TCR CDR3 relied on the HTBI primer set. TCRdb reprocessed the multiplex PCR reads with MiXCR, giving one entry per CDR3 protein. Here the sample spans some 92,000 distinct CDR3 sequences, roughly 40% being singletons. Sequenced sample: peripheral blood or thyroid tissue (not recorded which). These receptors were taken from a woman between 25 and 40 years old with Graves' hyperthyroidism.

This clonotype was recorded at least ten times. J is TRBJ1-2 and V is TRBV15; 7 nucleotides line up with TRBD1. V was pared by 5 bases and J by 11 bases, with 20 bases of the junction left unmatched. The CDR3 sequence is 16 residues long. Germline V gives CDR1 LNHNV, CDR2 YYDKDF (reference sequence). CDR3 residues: CATSLGQATFGDPYTF. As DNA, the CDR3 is TGTGCCACCAGCCTAGGACAGGCTACATTTGGCGACCCTTACACCTTC. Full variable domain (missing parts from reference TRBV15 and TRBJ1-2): DAMVIQNPRYQVTQFGKPVTLSCSQTLNHNVMYWYQQKSSQAPKLLFHYYDKDFNNEADTPDNFQSRRPNTSFCFLDIRSPGLGDTAMYLCATSLGQATFGDPYTFGSGTRLTVV.

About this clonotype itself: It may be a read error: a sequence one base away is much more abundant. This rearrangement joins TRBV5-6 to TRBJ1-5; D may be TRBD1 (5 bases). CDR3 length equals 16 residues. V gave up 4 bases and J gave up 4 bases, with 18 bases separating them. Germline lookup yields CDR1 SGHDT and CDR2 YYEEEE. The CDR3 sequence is CASSRGTGEGNQPQHF. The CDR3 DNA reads TGTGCCAGCAGCAGAGGGACGGGAGAAGGAAATCAGCCCCAGCATTTT.

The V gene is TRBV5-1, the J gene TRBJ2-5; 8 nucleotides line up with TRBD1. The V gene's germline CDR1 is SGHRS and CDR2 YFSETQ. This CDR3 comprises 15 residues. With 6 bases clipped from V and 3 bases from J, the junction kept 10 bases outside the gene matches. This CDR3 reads CASNRQGTAEETQYF. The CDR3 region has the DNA TGCGCCAGCAACCGACAGGGGACGGCAGAAGAGACCCAGTACTTC.

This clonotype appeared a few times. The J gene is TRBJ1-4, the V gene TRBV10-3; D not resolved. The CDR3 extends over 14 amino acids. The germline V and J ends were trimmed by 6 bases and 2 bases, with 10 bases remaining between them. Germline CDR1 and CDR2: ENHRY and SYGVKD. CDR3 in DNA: TGTGCCATCAGCACTACGGGGACTAATGAAAAACTGTTTTTT. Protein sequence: CAISTTGTNEKLFF.

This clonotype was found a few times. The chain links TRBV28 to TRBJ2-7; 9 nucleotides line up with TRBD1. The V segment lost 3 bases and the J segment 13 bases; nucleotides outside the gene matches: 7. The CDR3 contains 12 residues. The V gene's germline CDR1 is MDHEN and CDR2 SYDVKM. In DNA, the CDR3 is TGTGCCAGCAGTTTCGCCGACAGGGGGGTCTACTTC. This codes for CASSFADRGVYF.

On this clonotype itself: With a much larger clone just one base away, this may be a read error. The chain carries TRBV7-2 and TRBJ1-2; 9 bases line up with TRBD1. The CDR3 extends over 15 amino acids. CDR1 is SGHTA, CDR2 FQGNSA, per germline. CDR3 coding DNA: TGTGCCAGCAGTTTATGGGACAGGGTAAACTATGGCTACGCCTTC. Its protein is CASSLWDRVNYGYAF.

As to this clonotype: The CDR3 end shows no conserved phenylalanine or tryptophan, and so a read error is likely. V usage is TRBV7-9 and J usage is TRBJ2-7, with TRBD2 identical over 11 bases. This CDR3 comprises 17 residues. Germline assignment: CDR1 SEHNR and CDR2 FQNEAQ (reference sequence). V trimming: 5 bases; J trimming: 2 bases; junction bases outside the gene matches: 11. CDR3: CASSPGLAGLFTYEQYS. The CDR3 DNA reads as TGTGCCAGCAGCCCCGGACTAGCGGGCCTGTTCACCTACGAGCAGTACTCC.

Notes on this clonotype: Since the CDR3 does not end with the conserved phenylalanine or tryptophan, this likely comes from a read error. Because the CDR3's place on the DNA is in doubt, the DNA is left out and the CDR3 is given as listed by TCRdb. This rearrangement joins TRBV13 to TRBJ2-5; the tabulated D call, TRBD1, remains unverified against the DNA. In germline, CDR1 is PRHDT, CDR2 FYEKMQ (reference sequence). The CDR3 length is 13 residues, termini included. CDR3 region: CASSLRPQETLYL.